This is a list of T cell receptor beta chains from one sample in a study of vaccination and CD4 T cells after COVID-19. TCRdb ran MiXCR on the PCR reads and lists one entry per CDR3 protein. In the table there are approximately 11,000 distinct CDR3 sequences, roughly 60% of which are singletons. These receptors are not linked to any known antigen. Sequencing was done on a sample of CD4+ T cells from blood, cultured in vitro. The source is a human donor who had recovered from COVID-19. CDR3s include the opening cysteine and the closing phenylalanine or tryptophan. A D gene is named only where the DNA matches it firmly. Expanded clones get a size class; other rows say once, few or many, or leave the size out.

>NA|TRBJ2-1|TRBD1|TRBV7-2
CASSLAGQSYNEQFF
TGTGCCAGCAGCTTAGCGGGACAGTCTTACAATGAGCAGTTCTTC
>once|TRBJ1-3|TRBD1|TRBV6-5
CASSFGQAAGNTIYF
TGTGCCAGCAGTTTCGGACAGGCGGCTGGAAACACCATATATTTT
>NA|TRBJ2-1|NA|TRBV6-1
CASSESWRDGDEQFF
TGTGCCAGCAGTGAAAGTTGGAGGGATGGCGATGAGCAGTTCTTC
>NA|TRBJ2-3|NA|TRBV20-1
CSARPRGLVFPDTQYF
TGCAGTGCCAGGCCGAGGGGTCTAGTTTTCCCAGATACGCAGTATTTT
>few|TRBJ1-1|NA|TRBV7-3
CASSTRQNPEAFF
TGTGCCAGCAGCACCCGACAGAACCCTGAAGCTTTCTTT
>NA|TRBJ1-4|TRBD1|TRBV7-9
CASSLVSQGEKLFF
TGTGCCAGCAGCTTAGTATCACAGGGGGAAAAACTGTTTTTT
>NA|TRBJ1-2|NA|TRBV28
CASSLVLGEGYTF
TGTGCCAGCAGTTTAGTCCTAGGGGAAGGCTACACCTTC
>NA|TRBJ2-2|TRBD1|TRBV18
CASSPTGGSGELFF
TGTGCCAGCTCACCGACAGGGGGAAGCGGGGAGCTGTTTTTT
>NA|TRBJ2-2|NA|TRBV7-2
CASSVNGVWGTGELFF
TGTGCCAGCAGCGTCAATGGGGTTTGGGGCACCGGGGAGCTGTTTTTT
>NA|TRBJ1-1|NA|TRBV7-2
CASSLVWRTGLNTEAFF
TGTGCCAGCAGCCTGGTGTGGCGGACCGGTTTGAACACTGAAGCTTTCTTT
>NA|TRBJ1-6|NA|TRBV5-1
CASSPSGRYYNSPLHF
TGCGCCAGCAGCCCAAGCGGACGCTACTATAATTCACCCCTCCACTTT
>few|TRBJ2-7|NA|TRBV20-1
CSARNRANYEQYF
TGCAGTGCTAGAAATCGGGCCAACTACGAGCAGTACTTC
>NA|TRBJ2-1|TRBD2|TRBV14
CASSPEEGGPSEQFF
TGTGCCAGCAGCCCGGAAGAGGGAGGGCCAAGTGAGCAGTTCTTC
>NA|TRBJ2-6|NA|TRBV19
CASSIQVGSGANVLTF
TGTGCCAGTAGTATACAGGTTGGCTCTGGGGCCAACGTCCTGACTTTC
>NA|TRBJ2-7|TRBD1|TRBV7-2
CASSPDRGTGYEQYF
TGTGCCAGCAGCCCAGACAGGGGAACTGGCTACGAGCAGTACTTC
>NA|TRBJ2-3|TRBD2|TRBV7-9
CASSSGLAGSVDTQYF
TGTGCCAGCAGCTCAGGACTAGCGGGATCGGTAGATACGCAGTATTTT
>few|TRBJ2-2|NA|TRBV20-1
CSGGKTNTGELFF
TGCAGTGGGGGGAAAACGAACACCGGGGAGCTGTTTTTT
>few|TRBJ1-6|NA|TRBV20-1
CSAREEFGSPLHF
TGCAGTGCTAGGGAGGAGTTTGGTTCACCCCTCCACTTT
>NA|TRBJ2-3|NA|TRBV2
CASSRLGQMSTDTQYF
TGTGCCAGCAGCCGACTCGGACAGATGAGCACAGATACGCAGTATTTT
>few|TRBJ1-1|NA|TRBV20-1
CSARALGARVDTEAFF
TGCAGTGCTAGGGCCCTGGGTGCCCGGGTGGACACTGAAGCTTTCTTT
>once|TRBJ2-7|NA|TRBV6-1
CASRWTEGEQYF
TGTGCCAGCAGATGGACTGAGGGCGAGCAGTACTTC
>NA|TRBJ2-5|TRBD1|TRBV30
CAWKGQGETQYF
TGTGCCTGGAAAGGACAGGGAGAAACCCAGTACTTC
>few|TRBJ1-1|NA|TRBV7-9
CASSSRDGYEAFF
TGTGCCAGCAGCTCTCGGGACGGTTATGAAGCTTTCTTT
>NA|TRBJ2-3|NA|TRBV7-9
CASSPGMGTDTQYF
TGTGCCAGCAGCCCCGGGATGGGAACAGATACGCAGTATTTT
>few|TRBJ1-1|TRBD1|TRBV20-1
CSATTGIAFF
TGCAGTGCTACGACAGGGATAGCTTTCTTT
>NA|TRBJ2-3|NA|TRBV28
CASSLNPPGQDTQYF
TGTGCCAGCAGTTTAAACCCCCCCGGACAGGATACGCAGTATTTT
>NA|TRBJ2-1|NA|TRBV6-5
CASSYKAPSNEQFF
TGTGCCAGCAGTTACAAAGCGCCCTCCAATGAGCAGTTCTTC
>NA|TRBJ2-3|TRBD2|TRBV20-1
CSARPGGQTDTQYF
TGCAGTGCACGACCGGGGGGGCAAACAGATACGCAGTATTTT
>once|TRBJ2-7|NA|TRBV6-1
CASSEFWGRYEQYF
TGTGCCAGCAGTGAATTTTGGGGGCGCTACGAGCAGTACTTC
>few|TRBJ1-1|NA|TRBV27
CASSSPGKDTEAFF
TGTGCCAGCAGTTCCCCAGGGAAAGACACTGAAGCTTTCTTT
>few|TRBJ1-2|TRBD1|TRBV7-2
CASSPRGGVPMNGYTF
TGTGCCAGCAGCCCCAGGGGGGGGGTCCCTATGAATGGCTACACCTTC
>NA|TRBJ2-1|NA|TRBV3-1
CASSDIPGRRLSF
TGTGCCAGCAGTGACATTCCGGGACGCCGGCTGAGCTTC
>NA|TRBJ2-5|NA|TRBV12-3/TRBV12-4
CASRALGGETQYF
TGTGCCAGCAGGGCTCTAGGGGGTGAGACCCAGTACTTC
>NA|TRBJ1-1|NA|TRBV28
CASSFSLGWGNGRTEAFF
TGTGCCAGCAGTTTCAGTCTCGGATGGGGTAATGGGCGCACTGAAGCTTTCTTT
>NA|TRBJ2-5|TRBD2|TRBV20-1
CSATIAGGGETQYF
TGCAGTGCTACCATAGCGGGAGGAGGTGAGACCCAGTACTTC
>few|TRBJ1-2|NA|TRBV20-1
CSARVGTEPDGYTF
TGCAGTGCTAGAGTTGGGACGGAACCTGATGGCTACACCTTC
>NA|TRBJ1-3|TRBD1|TRBV15
CATSRSWVVDRVANTIYF
TGTGCCACCAGCAGAAGCTGGGTGGTGGACAGGGTAGCGAACACCATATATTTT
>once|TRBJ2-3|NA|TRBV30
CAWSKQAPTDTQYF
TGTGCCTGGAGTAAGCAGGCCCCCACAGATACGCAGTATTTT
>NA|TRBJ2-7|TRBD2|TRBV10-1
CASSDLDLAGDYEQYF
TGCGCCAGCAGTGACTTGGACCTAGCGGGAGATTACGAGCAGTACTTC
>few|TRBJ2-3|TRBD2|TRBV7-2
CASSPQRGWGTQYF
TGTGCCAGCAGCCCACAGCGGGGGTGGGGTACGCAGTATTTT
>NA|TRBJ2-1|NA|TRBV6-1
CASTQGNEQFF
TGTGCCAGCACCCAGGGGAATGAGCAGTTCTTC
>once|TRBJ2-7|NA|TRBV2
CASSVQGKRYEQYF
TGTGCCAGCAGTGTACAGGGAAAGAGGTACGAGCAGTACTTC
>NA|TRBJ2-2|TRBD2|TRBV28
CASSSSGSPAGELFF
TGTGCCAGCAGTTCCAGCGGGAGTCCCGCCGGGGAGCTGTTTTTT
>NA|TRBJ1-5|NA|TRBV15
CATSLDGVRNQPQHF
TGTGCCACCAGCTTAGACGGTGTACGCAATCAGCCCCAGCATTTT
>NA|TRBJ2-1|NA|TRBV6-1
CACCRGRNEQFF
TGTGCCTGCTGCCGGGGAAGGAATGAGCAGTTCTTC
>NA|TRBJ1-4|NA|TRBV7-9
CASSVDREKLFF
TGTGCCAGCAGCGTCGACAGGGAAAAACTGTTTTTT
>NA|TRBJ1-6|TRBD1|TRBV7-9
CASSIGQGSSPLHF
TGTGCCAGCAGTATCGGACAGGGAAGTTCACCCCTCCACTTT
>NA|TRBJ2-1|NA|TRBV19
CASSIGGGIRYNEQFF
TGTGCCAGTAGTATCGGGGGCGGGATAAGGTACAATGAGCAGTTCTTC
>NA|TRBJ1-6|NA|TRBV2
CASSVGQRDNSPLHF
TGTGCCAGCAGTGTGGGGCAGAGAGATAATTCACCCCTCCACTTT
>NA|TRBJ2-7|NA|TRBV7-9
CASREAGGGSYEQYF
TGTGCCAGCAGGGAAGCGGGCGGCGGCTCCTACGAGCAGTACTTC
>NA|TRBJ1-1|NA|TRBV28
CASIRSLGNTEAFF
TGTGCCAGCATACGGTCCTTGGGGAACACTGAAGCTTTCTTT
>once|TRBJ2-4|NA|TRBV11-1
CASSFRHPVKNIQYF
TGTGCCAGCAGCTTCCGACATCCCGTCAAAAACATTCAGTACTTC
>NA|TRBJ1-2|NA|TRBV7-2
CASSPTTVKYGYTF
TGTGCCAGCAGCCCCACTACGGTGAAATATGGCTACACCTTC
>NA|TRBJ1-6|NA|TRBV11-2
CASSLQGNNSPLHF
TGTGCCAGCAGCTTACAGGGGAATAATTCACCCCTCCACTTT
>NA|TRBJ2-2|NA|TRBV6-1
CASSPGPRTGELFF
TGTGCCAGCAGCCCAGGGCCTAGGACCGGGGAGCTGTTTTTT